This TCR beta chain was identified in a study of cytomegalovirus exposure and HLA in healthy donors. CDR1 is SEHNR and CDR2 is FQNEAQ in the germline V gene (reference sequence). This CDR3 comprises 17 residues. The V and J ends lost 7 bases and 0 bases, in that order; junction bases with no gene match: 10. The donors were members of the validation cohort comprising 100 to 150 subjects, separate from the roughly 700-subject first cohort. General study findings and limits: Reported performance of the classifier showed diagnosis of cytomegalovirus status with high specificity and sensitivity. The investigators catalogued 150 to 200 TCR beta chains as cytomegalovirus-associated.

Regarding this clone: Its specificity is unknown.

The protocol was immunoSEQ multiplex PCR, while the TCRdb copy is restricted to in-frame clones and leaves out a portion. The profile covers some 140,000 clones, with roughly four fifths appearing a single time and approximately 1.5% taken by the ten largest. Sequenced: PBMCs. V usage is TRBV7-9 and J usage is TRBJ2-2; 8 bases are a match to TRBD1. The origin of this receptor is a woman younger than 45 in good health and CMV-seronegative. This CDR3 reads CASTPPGTGANTGELFF. CDR3 nucleotide sequence: TGTGCCAGCACCCCTCCCGGGACAGGCGCGAACACCGGGGAGCTGTTTTTT.